These T cell receptor beta chains were read from a single sample in a study of shared clonotypes between healthy human individuals. TCRdb keeps only in-frame clones here, not all; method: immunoSEQ multiplex PCR. This sample carries approximately 500,000 clones, approximately 84% of them seen once, and the ten largest clones take approximately 11%. Sequencing was performed on PBMCs. The receptors stem from a woman between 40 and 55 years old in good health. Some clones in this sample may be carry-over from other donors' samples. Both conserved end residues are part of each CDR3. Fields, in order: D gene, clone size, V gene, J gene, CDR3 DNA, CDR3 protein. The D gene is left open where the match is weak. Clone size is shown for a subset of rows, as once, few, many or a class of expanded clone.

d_gene: TRBD1; abundance: once; v_gene: TRBV28; j_gene: TRBJ2-7; CDR3nt: TGTGCCAGCAGCTCCCAATCCAGGGGGTACGAGCAGTACTTC; CDR3aa: CASSSQSRGYEQYF
d_gene: .; abundance: .; v_gene: TRBV19; j_gene: TRBJ1-4; CDR3nt: TGTGCCAGTAGTATCCCGCAGGATAATGAAAAACTGTTTTTT; CDR3aa: CASSIPQDNEKLFF
d_gene: .; abundance: .; v_gene: TRBV27; j_gene: TRBJ2-2; CDR3nt: TGTGCCAGCATGTCGTACGGGGAGCTGTTTTTT; CDR3aa: CASMSYGELFF
d_gene: TRBD1; abundance: .; v_gene: TRBV10-2; j_gene: TRBJ2-7; CDR3nt: TGCGCCAGCAGCAACAGGGGCCCCCGCTACGAGCAGTACTTC; CDR3aa: CASSNRGPRYEQYF
d_gene: TRBD2; abundance: .; v_gene: TRBV4-1; j_gene: TRBJ2-1; CDR3nt: TGCGCCAGCAGCCAACCCAAATTCCGAGACCGCGGGACTAGCGGATACAATGAGCAGTTCTTC; CDR3aa: CASSQPKFRDRGTSGYNEQFF
d_gene: TRBD2; abundance: .; v_gene: TRBV7-3; j_gene: TRBJ2-1; CDR3nt: TGTGCCAGCAGCTACTCCGGGACTAGCGGGATAGGGGATGAGCAGTTCTTC; CDR3aa: CASSYSGTSGIGDEQFF
d_gene: .; abundance: .; v_gene: TRBV9; j_gene: TRBJ2-2; CDR3nt: TGTGCCAGCAGCGTAGCTGTGACACCGAACACCGGGGAGCTGTTTTTT; CDR3aa: CASSVAVTPNTGELFF
d_gene: TRBD2; abundance: .; v_gene: TRBV28; j_gene: TRBJ2-7; CDR3nt: TGTGCCAGCAGTTGGACTAGCCTCGGCGAGCAGTACTTC; CDR3aa: CASSWTSLGEQYF
d_gene: .; abundance: .; v_gene: TRBV4-2; j_gene: TRBJ2-3; CDR3nt: TGTGCCAGCAGCCAATTCCTCGGGACGCCCACAGATACGCAGTATTTT; CDR3aa: CASSQFLGTPTDTQYF
d_gene: .; abundance: .; v_gene: TRBV29-1; j_gene: TRBJ1-2; CDR3nt: TGCAGCGCGCACAGCAGGGGCTCCTATGGCTACACCTTC; CDR3aa: CSAHSRGSYGYTF
d_gene: TRBD2; abundance: .; v_gene: TRBV18; j_gene: TRBJ2-5; CDR3nt: TGTGCCAGCTCACCCAATAGCGGGAGTGGAGAGACCCAGTACTTC; CDR3aa: CASSPNSGSGETQYF
d_gene: .; abundance: .; v_gene: TRBV7-9; j_gene: TRBJ2-1; CDR3nt: TGTGCCAGCAGCTTATGGGAGGGGGCCTTGATTGGTGAGCAGTTCTTC; CDR3aa: CASSLWEGALIGEQFF
d_gene: TRBD2; abundance: few; v_gene: TRBV28; j_gene: TRBJ2-1; CDR3nt: TGTGCCAGCAGTTTCTCGGCTAGCGGGAGACGTAACTATGAGCAGTTCTTC; CDR3aa: CASSFSASGRRNYEQFF
d_gene: .; abundance: .; v_gene: TRBV18; j_gene: TRBJ2-1; CDR3nt: TGTGCCAGCTCACCACGGCAGAACAATGAGCAGTTCTTC; CDR3aa: CASSPRQNNEQFF
d_gene: .; abundance: once; v_gene: TRBV5-1; j_gene: TRBJ1-1; CDR3nt: TGCGCCAGCAGCTTGGCGGTTGGCGGGACTGAAGCTTTCTTT; CDR3aa: CASSLAVGGTEAFF
d_gene: TRBD1; abundance: .; v_gene: TRBV27; j_gene: TRBJ1-2; CDR3nt: TGTGCCAGCAGTCCACAGACAGGGCTCTATGGCTACACCTTC; CDR3aa: CASSPQTGLYGYTF
d_gene: .; abundance: .; v_gene: TRBV5-1; j_gene: TRBJ2-7; CDR3nt: TGCGCCAGCAGCTTGGTGGGGGTGGCCTACGAGCAGTACTTC; CDR3aa: CASSLVGVAYEQYF
d_gene: .; abundance: .; v_gene: TRBV28; j_gene: TRBJ1-2; CDR3nt: TGTGCCAGCATAAAGAACGGCGGCTACACCTTC; CDR3aa: CASIKNGGYTF
d_gene: TRBD1; abundance: once; v_gene: TRBV7-2; j_gene: TRBJ1-2; CDR3nt: TGTGCCAGCAGCCCCGGGGGGACAGTCTATGGCTACACCTTC; CDR3aa: CASSPGGTVYGYTF
d_gene: TRBD1; abundance: few; v_gene: TRBV28; j_gene: TRBJ2-3; CDR3nt: TGTGCCAGCAGTGAACTAGGGACAGGGAACACAGATACGCAGTATTTT; CDR3aa: CASSELGTGNTDTQYF
d_gene: .; abundance: .; v_gene: TRBV7-3; j_gene: TRBJ2-2; CDR3nt: TGTGCCAGCAGCTCAGACTTTGCCGGGGAGCTGTTTTTT; CDR3aa: CASSSDFAGELFF
d_gene: .; abundance: .; v_gene: TRBV5-1; j_gene: TRBJ2-3; CDR3nt: TGCGCCAGCAGCTTCGGTAGCACAGATACGCAGTATTTT; CDR3aa: CASSFGSTDTQYF
d_gene: .; abundance: once; v_gene: TRBV4-1; j_gene: TRBJ1-2; CDR3nt: TGCGCCAGCAGCCGCACCGGGACAAATACGGGCTACACCTTC; CDR3aa: CASSRTGTNTGYTF
d_gene: .; abundance: .; v_gene: TRBV28; j_gene: TRBJ1-1; CDR3nt: TGTGCCAGCATGTGGGGGCGATCATTACGTAGGGCTTTCTTT; CDR3aa: CASMWGRSLRRAFF
d_gene: .; abundance: once; v_gene: TRBV7-9; j_gene: TRBJ1-5; CDR3nt: TGTGCCAGCGCCTCACAGACCTTTGGCAATCAGCCCCAGCATTTT; CDR3aa: CASASQTFGNQPQHF
d_gene: TRBD2; abundance: .; v_gene: TRBV9; j_gene: TRBJ2-1; CDR3nt: TGTGCCAGCAGCGTAGGACTAGCGGGAGGATATGAGCAGTTCTTC; CDR3aa: CASSVGLAGGYEQFF
d_gene: .; abundance: .; v_gene: TRBV11-3; j_gene: TRBJ2-3; CDR3nt: TGTGCCAGCAGCTTAGGGGCTAGTCGAACAGATACGCAGTATTTT; CDR3aa: CASSLGASRTDTQYF
d_gene: TRBD2; abundance: once; v_gene: TRBV29-1; j_gene: TRBJ2-1; CDR3nt: TGCAGCGTTGAACTAGCGGGAGGGCCCATATATGAGCAGTTCTTC; CDR3aa: CSVELAGGPIYEQFF
d_gene: .; abundance: .; v_gene: TRBV9; j_gene: TRBJ1-1; CDR3nt: TGTGCCAGCAGCGTAGCTTTGGCAGGATTGAACACTGAAGCTTTCTTT; CDR3aa: CASSVALAGLNTEAFF
d_gene: .; abundance: .; v_gene: TRBV6-1; j_gene: TRBJ1-5; CDR3nt: TGTGCCAGTGCCCCGACAGTGGGCAATCAGCCCCAGCATTTT; CDR3aa: CASAPTVGNQPQHF
d_gene: TRBD1; abundance: once; v_gene: TRBV7-9; j_gene: TRBJ2-1; CDR3nt: TGTGCCAGCAGCTTCAGACAGGGTTCCTACAATGAGCAGTTCTTC; CDR3aa: CASSFRQGSYNEQFF
d_gene: TRBD2; abundance: .; v_gene: TRBV4-1; j_gene: TRBJ2-5; CDR3nt: TGCGCCAGCAGCCCCCCGACTAGCGGCATAGAGACCCAGTACTTC; CDR3aa: CASSPPTSGIETQYF
d_gene: TRBD2; abundance: once; v_gene: TRBV4-2; j_gene: TRBJ2-2; CDR3nt: TGTGCCAGCAGCCAAAACCCCCTAGCGGGAAATACCGGGGAGCTGTTTTTT; CDR3aa: CASSQNPLAGNTGELFF
d_gene: .; abundance: .; v_gene: TRBV4-2; j_gene: TRBJ1-5; CDR3nt: TGTGCCAGCAGCCAAGAGGAAGGCAGAGATCAGCCCCAGCATTTT; CDR3aa: CASSQEEGRDQPQHF
d_gene: .; abundance: many; v_gene: TRBV2; j_gene: TRBJ2-4; CDR3nt: TGTGCCAGCAGTCTTCCCCCTGGGGCCAAAAACATTCAGTACTTC; CDR3aa: CASSLPPGAKNIQYF
d_gene: TRBD2; abundance: once; v_gene: TRBV28; j_gene: TRBJ2-7; CDR3nt: TGTGCCAGCACCAGACTAGCGGGAGACTACGAGCAGTACTTC; CDR3aa: CASTRLAGDYEQYF
d_gene: .; abundance: .; v_gene: TRBV6-5; j_gene: TRBJ1-5; CDR3nt: TGTGCCAGCAGATCTTGGCAGGATAGCAATCAGCCCCAGCATTTT; CDR3aa: CASRSWQDSNQPQHF
d_gene: TRBD1; abundance: many; v_gene: TRBV28; j_gene: TRBJ1-1; CDR3nt: TGTGCCAGCAGTTTCGGACAGGGCTTAGATTACACTGAAGCTTTCTTT; CDR3aa: CASSFGQGLDYTEAFF
d_gene: .; abundance: many; v_gene: TRBV28; j_gene: TRBJ2-7; CDR3nt: TGTGCCAGCAGTTTAGACCCGGCTACCTACGAGCAGTACTTC; CDR3aa: CASSLDPATYEQYF
d_gene: .; abundance: .; v_gene: TRBV28; j_gene: TRBJ2-1; CDR3nt: TGTGCCAGCACCGATTTCGGGCGGGAAAACAATGAGCAGTTCTTC; CDR3aa: CASTDFGRENNEQFF
d_gene: TRBD1; abundance: .; v_gene: TRBV6-1; j_gene: TRBJ2-7; CDR3nt: TGTGCCAGCAAAAACGTACAGGGGCCGTCCGAGCAGTACTTC; CDR3aa: CASKNVQGPSEQYF
d_gene: .; abundance: .; v_gene: TRBV11-1; j_gene: TRBJ2-1; CDR3nt: TGTGCCAGCAGACCAGAACTGATCAGCTCCTACAATGAGCAGTTCTTC; CDR3aa: CASRPELISSYNEQFF
d_gene: .; abundance: .; v_gene: TRBV30; j_gene: TRBJ1-3; CDR3nt: TGTGCCTGGAGTGTTGCCTACTCTGGAAACACCATATATTTT; CDR3aa: CAWSVAYSGNTIYF
d_gene: .; abundance: .; v_gene: TRBV27; j_gene: TRBJ2-5; CDR3nt: TGTGCCAGCAGTTTAGATTGCCAGGAGGAGGAGACCCAGTACTTC; CDR3aa: CASSLDCQEEETQYF
d_gene: TRBD2; abundance: many; v_gene: TRBV6-4; j_gene: TRBJ2-3; CDR3nt: TGTGCCAGCAGTGAGGCGGGAGGGGGCACAGATACGCAGTATTTT; CDR3aa: CASSEAGGGTDTQYF
d_gene: TRBD1; abundance: many; v_gene: TRBV28; j_gene: TRBJ2-2; CDR3nt: TGTGCCAGCAGTACCGGACAGGGTTTGACCGGGGAGCTGTTTTTT; CDR3aa: CASSTGQGLTGELFF
d_gene: TRBD1; abundance: .; v_gene: TRBV6-1; j_gene: TRBJ1-2; CDR3nt: TGTGCCAGCAGTGATCCGGGACAGGGAGGCTATGGCTACACCTTC; CDR3aa: CASSDPGQGGYGYTF
d_gene: TRBD1; abundance: .; v_gene: TRBV28; j_gene: TRBJ1-4; CDR3nt: TGTGCCAGCAGTTCCGCAGGGGGGACTAATGAAAAACTGTTTTTT; CDR3aa: CASSSAGGTNEKLFF
d_gene: .; abundance: .; v_gene: TRBV2; j_gene: TRBJ2-7; CDR3nt: TGTGCCAGCAGTGGGGTGGGCCTCGAGCAGTACTTC; CDR3aa: CASSGVGLEQYF
d_gene: TRBD1; abundance: .; v_gene: TRBV5-1; j_gene: TRBJ2-7; CDR3nt: TGCGCCAGCAGTTCCGGGACAGGGGGAATAGGGCAGTACTTC; CDR3aa: CASSSGTGGIGQYF
d_gene: TRBD2; abundance: .; v_gene: TRBV11-2; j_gene: TRBJ2-5; CDR3nt: TGTGCCAGCAGGCCAGCGGGAGGATCTGAGACCCAGTACTTC; CDR3aa: CASRPAGGSETQYF
d_gene: .; abundance: .; v_gene: TRBV10-2; j_gene: TRBJ2-7; CDR3nt: TGCGCCAGCAGTGAGCGGGACGAGCAGTACTTC; CDR3aa: CASSERDEQYF
d_gene: .; abundance: .; v_gene: TRBV5-1; j_gene: TRBJ1-2; CDR3nt: TGCGCCAGCAGCTTGGGGTATGGGAGCGAGGTCTATGGCTACACCTTC; CDR3aa: CASSLGYGSEVYGYTF
d_gene: .; abundance: .; v_gene: TRBV6-5; j_gene: TRBJ2-2; CDR3nt: TGTGCCAGCAGTTATTCGGGCAGGGCGACGGCCGGGGAGCTGTTTTTT; CDR3aa: CASSYSGRATAGELFF
d_gene: TRBD1; abundance: few; v_gene: TRBV2; j_gene: TRBJ2-7; CDR3nt: TGTGCCAGCAGTGGCCCTGGACAGGCCTACGAGCAGTACTTC; CDR3aa: CASSGPGQAYEQYF
d_gene: TRBD2; abundance: .; v_gene: TRBV5-4; j_gene: TRBJ2-3; CDR3nt: TGTGCCAGCAGCCCCGGGACTAGCGGGAGGGAAGCAGATACGCAGTATTTT; CDR3aa: CASSPGTSGREADTQYF